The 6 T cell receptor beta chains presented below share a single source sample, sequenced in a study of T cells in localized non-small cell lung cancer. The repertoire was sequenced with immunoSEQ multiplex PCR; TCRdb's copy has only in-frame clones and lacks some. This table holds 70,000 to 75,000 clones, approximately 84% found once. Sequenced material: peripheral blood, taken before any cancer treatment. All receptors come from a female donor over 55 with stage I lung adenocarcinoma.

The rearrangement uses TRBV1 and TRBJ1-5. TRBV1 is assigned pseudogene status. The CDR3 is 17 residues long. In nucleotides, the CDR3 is TGCACCAGCAGCCAGAGACTAGGACATCCCAGCAATCAGCCCCAGCATTTT. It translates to CTSSQRLGHPSNQPQHF.

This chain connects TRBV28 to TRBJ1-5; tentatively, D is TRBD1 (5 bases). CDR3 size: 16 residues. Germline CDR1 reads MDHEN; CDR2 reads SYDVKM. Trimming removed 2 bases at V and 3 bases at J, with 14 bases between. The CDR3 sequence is CASSLTTAGHNQPQHF. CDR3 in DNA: TGTGCCAGCAGTTTAACGACAGCGGGGCACAATCAGCCCCAGCATTTT.

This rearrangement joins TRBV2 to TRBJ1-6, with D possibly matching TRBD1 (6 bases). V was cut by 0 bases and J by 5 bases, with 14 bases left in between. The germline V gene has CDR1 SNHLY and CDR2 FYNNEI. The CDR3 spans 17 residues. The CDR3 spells CASSEALGGLDNSPLHF. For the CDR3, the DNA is TGTGCCAGCAGTGAAGCGCTGGGGGGCCTCGATAATTCACCCCTCCACTTT.

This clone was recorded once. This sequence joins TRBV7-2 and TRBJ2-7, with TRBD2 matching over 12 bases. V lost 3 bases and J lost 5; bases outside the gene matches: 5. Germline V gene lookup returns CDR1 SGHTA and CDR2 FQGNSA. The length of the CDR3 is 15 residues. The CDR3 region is CASSLRLAGEDEQYF. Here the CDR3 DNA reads TGTGCCAGCAGCTTGAGACTAGCGGGAGAGGACGAGCAGTACTTC.

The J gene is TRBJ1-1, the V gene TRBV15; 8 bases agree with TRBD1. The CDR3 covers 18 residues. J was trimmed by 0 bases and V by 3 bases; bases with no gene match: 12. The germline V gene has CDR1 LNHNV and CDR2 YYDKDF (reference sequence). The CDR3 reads CATSRGYGQGRMNTEAFF. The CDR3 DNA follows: TGTGCCACCAGCAGGGGATACGGACAGGGACGGATGAACACTGAAGCTTTCTTT.

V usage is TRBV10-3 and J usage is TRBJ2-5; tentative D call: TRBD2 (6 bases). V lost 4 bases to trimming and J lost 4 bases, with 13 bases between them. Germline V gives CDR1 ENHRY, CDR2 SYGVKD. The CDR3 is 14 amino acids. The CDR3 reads CAISASREPETQYF. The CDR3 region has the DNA TGTGCCATCAGTGCGAGCCGGGAGCCAGAGACCCAGTACTTC.